Listed below are T cell receptor beta chains from one sample, sequenced in a study of naive CD8 T cells in extremely preterm neonates. Produced via immunoSEQ multiplex PCR; TCRdb's table is partial and in-frame only. The repertoire has about 23,000 clones, about 87% of them found once; the top ten carry 0.7% to 1%. Sequencing input: naive CD8+ T cells from cord blood. The receptor source for this set is a boy who was born preterm. The CDR3 runs from the conserved cysteine through the conserved F or W. Fields, in order: clone size, J gene, D gene, V gene, CDR3 protein, CDR3 DNA. The D gene is left open where the match is weak. Clone sizes are given selectively: once, few, many, or a class where the clone is expanded.

. | TRBJ2-2 | . | TRBV7-2 | CASSFLMGTGELFF | TGTGCCAGCAGCTTTCTTATGGGCACCGGGGAGCTGTTTTTT
. | TRBJ2-7 | TRBD2 | TRBV2 | CASGGGGNYEQYF | TGTGCCAGCGGAGGCGGGGGGAACTACGAGCAGTACTTC
. | TRBJ2-5 | TRBD2 | TRBV11-2 | CASSWTSQETQYF | TGTGCCAGCAGCTGGACTAGCCAAGAGACCCAGTACTTC
. | TRBJ2-3 | . | TRBV9 | CASSSWGTDTQYF | TGTGCCAGCAGCTCCTGGGGCACAGATACGCAGTATTTT
. | TRBJ2-5 | . | TRBV9 | CASSVAQGSETQYF | TGTGCCAGCAGCGTAGCTCAGGGTTCGGAGACCCAGTACTTC
. | TRBJ2-5 | TRBD1 | TRBV7-6 | CASSPGTGETQYF | TGTGCCAGCAGCCCTGGGACAGGGGAGACCCAGTACTTC
. | TRBJ2-3 | TRBD1 | TRBV27 | CASSPHRFRGPSTDTQYF | TGTGCCAGCAGTCCCCACCGATTCAGGGGGCCTAGCACAGATACGCAGTATTTT
. | TRBJ2-7 | . | TRBV5-4 | CASSLEGSSYEQYF | TGTGCCAGCAGCTTGGAGGGGAGCTCCTACGAGCAGTACTTC
. | TRBJ1-4 | TRBD1 | TRBV6-5 | CASSLDRGHEKLFF | TGTGCCAGCAGTTTGGACAGGGGGCATGAAAAACTGTTTTTT
. | TRBJ2-3 | . | TRBV9 | CASGGTDTQYF | TGTGCCAGCGGGGGCACAGATACGCAGTATTTT
. | TRBJ2-3 | . | TRBV7-2 | CASSLDWNPTDTQYF | TGTGCCAGCAGCTTAGACTGGAACCCCACAGATACGCAGTATTTT
. | TRBJ1-5 | . | TRBV9 | CASSVQGNQPQHF | TGTGCCAGCAGCGTACAGGGCAATCAGCCCCAGCATTTT
. | TRBJ1-6 | . | TRBV7-9 | CASSLDSYNSPLHF | TGTGCCAGCAGCTTAGACAGCTATAATTCACCCCTCCACTTT
. | TRBJ1-1 | . | TRBV10-3 | CAISEANTEAFF | TGTGCCATCAGTGAGGCTAACACTGAAGCTTTCTTT
. | TRBJ2-7 | TRBD2 | TRBV7-9 | CASSPTSGGFYEQYF | TGTGCCAGCAGCCCGACTAGCGGGGGTTTCTACGAGCAGTACTTC
. | TRBJ2-1 | . | TRBV6-5 | CASSYSQGYYNEQFF | TGTGCCAGCAGTTACTCGCAGGGCTACTACAATGAGCAGTTCTTC
. | TRBJ2-3 | . | TRBV9 | CASSVAGAHTDTQYF | TGTGCCAGCAGCGTAGCGGGGGCCCACACAGATACGCAGTATTTT
. | TRBJ2-4 | . | TRBV12-5 | CASGLDRDIQYF | TGTGCTAGTGGTTTGGACAGGGACATTCAGTACTTC
. | TRBJ2-3 | . | TRBV10-1 | CASSPAQGRTADTQYF | TGCGCCAGCAGCCCCGCACAGGGAAGAACTGCAGATACGCAGTATTTT
. | TRBJ2-1 | TRBD2 | TRBV5-1 | CASSWTSGANEQFF | TGCGCCAGCAGCTGGACTAGCGGGGCAAATGAGCAGTTCTTC
. | TRBJ1-2 | TRBD1 | TRBV30 | CAWGQGNYGYTF | TGTGCCTGGGGACAGGGGAACTATGGCTACACCTTC
. | TRBJ1-5 | . | TRBV9 | CASSVGGNSNQPQHF | TGTGCCAGCAGCGTAGGGGGGAATAGCAATCAGCCCCAGCATTTT
. | TRBJ1-1 | . | TRBV6-5 | CASSYATNGNTEAFF | TGTGCCAGCAGTTACGCGACAAATGGGAACACTGAAGCTTTCTTT
. | TRBJ2-7 | . | TRBV9 | CASSGTVSYEQYF | TGTGCCAGCAGCGGGACAGTCTCCTACGAGCAGTACTTC
. | TRBJ1-4 | TRBD1 | TRBV5-1 | CASSWTGGEKLFF | TGCGCCAGCAGCTGGACAGGGGGTGAAAAACTGTTTTTT
. | TRBJ1-3 | . | TRBV5-1 | CASSYSSGNTIYF | TGCGCCAGCAGCTACAGCTCTGGAAACACCATATATTTT
. | TRBJ2-7 | TRBD1 | TRBV5-1 | CASSFGTGGYEQYF | TGCGCCAGCAGCTTCGGGACAGGGGGCTACGAGCAGTACTTC
. | TRBJ1-2 | TRBD1 | TRBV5-1 | CASSLTGTDGYTF | TGCGCCAGCAGCTTAACAGGGACAGATGGCTACACCTTC
. | TRBJ2-2 | TRBD2 | TRBV4-1 | CASSQDRRGVNTGELFF | TGCGCCAGCAGCCAAGATCGGCGGGGGGTTAACACCGGGGAGCTGTTTTTT
. | TRBJ1-6 | TRBD1 | TRBV5-1 | CASSLGQGNSPLHF | TGCGCCAGCAGCTTGGGACAGGGTAATTCACCCCTCCACTTT
. | TRBJ2-4 | . | TRBV9 | CASSVLQYF | TGTGCCAGCAGTGTCCTTCAGTACTTC
. | TRBJ1-1 | . | TRBV10-1 | CASSDPRGWNTEAFF | TGCGCCAGCAGTGATCCCAGGGGATGGAACACTGAAGCTTTCTTT
. | TRBJ2-3 | TRBD2 | TRBV9 | CASSVGTSGSTDTQYF | TGTGCCAGCAGCGTAGGGACTAGCGGTAGCACAGATACGCAGTATTTT
. | TRBJ2-3 | TRBD1 | TRBV7-7 | CASSLAGTGGLDTQYF | TGTGCCAGCAGCTTAGCCGGGACAGGGGGATTAGATACGCAGTATTTT
. | TRBJ1-2 | . | TRBV29-1 | CSVPDPYGYTF | TGCAGCGTTCCCGACCCCTATGGCTACACCTTC
. | TRBJ2-5 | TRBD2 | TRBV9 | CASSRGLAGVETQYF | TGTGCCAGCAGCAGGGGACTAGCGGGGGTGGAGACCCAGTACTTC
. | TRBJ1-6 | . | TRBV6-4 | CASSDNSYNSPLHF | TGTGCCAGCAGTGACAACTCCTATAATTCACCCCTCCACTTT
. | TRBJ1-1 | TRBD1 | TRBV19 | CASSIDRGFTEAFF | TGTGCCAGTAGTATAGACAGGGGGTTCACTGAAGCTTTCTTT
. | TRBJ2-5 | . | TRBV27 | CASSLHRGAETQYF | TGTGCCAGCAGTTTACATCGGGGGGCGGAGACCCAGTACTTC
. | TRBJ2-3 | . | TRBV6-7 | CANSWTSTDTQYF | TGTGCCAACAGTTGGACTAGCACAGATACGCAGTATTTT
once | TRBJ2-7 | TRBD1 | TRBV12-5 | CASGLGRDRGNEQYF | TGTGCTAGTGGTTTGGGCCGGGACAGGGGGAACGAGCAGTACTTC
. | TRBJ2-3 | . | TRBV5-1 | CASSLTGDTQYF | TGCGCCAGCAGCTTGACAGGGGATACGCAGTATTTT
. | TRBJ1-1 | TRBD1 | TRBV19 | CASSIGTGVNTEAFF | TGTGCCAGTAGTATAGGGACAGGGGTGAACACTGAAGCTTTCTTT
. | TRBJ1-2 | . | TRBV5-4 | CASSLGIYGYTF | TGTGCCAGCAGCTTGGGGATATATGGCTACACCTTC
. | TRBJ2-7 | . | TRBV12-5 | CASGFSGTPYEQYF | TGTGCTAGTGGTTTTTCGGGGACTCCCTACGAGCAGTACTTC
. | TRBJ1-4 | TRBD1 | TRBV4-3 | CASSQDLRGLEKLFF | TGCGCCAGCAGCCAAGATCTCAGGGGGCTTGAAAAACTGTTTTTT
once | TRBJ2-7 | TRBD1 | TRBV7-6 | CASSVGQGGEQYF | TGTGCCAGCAGCGTAGGACAGGGGGGGGAGCAGTACTTC
few | TRBJ1-6 | TRBD1 | TRBV6-6 | CASSYRDRGNSPLHF | TGTGCCAGCAGTTACCGGGACAGGGGTAATTCACCCCTCCACTTT
. | TRBJ2-1 | . | TRBV4-1 | CASSHASNEQFF | TGCGCCAGCAGCCACGCTAGCAATGAGCAGTTCTTC
. | TRBJ2-1 | . | TRBV9 | CASSVADPFYNEQFF | TGTGCCAGCAGCGTAGCGGACCCCTTTTACAATGAGCAGTTCTTC
once | TRBJ1-1 | . | TRBV25-1 | CASRGATGVSTEAFF | TGTGCCAGCCGCGGAGCGACAGGCGTGAGCACTGAAGCTTTCTTT
. | TRBJ2-3 | TRBD2 | TRBV4-1 | CASSQKAGGPDTQYF | TGCGCCAGCAGCCAAAAAGCGGGGGGGCCAGATACGCAGTATTTT
. | TRBJ1-2 | . | TRBV4-1 | CASSQDLSGYNYGYTF | TGCGCCAGCAGCCAAGATCTATCAGGGTATAACTATGGCTACACCTTC
. | TRBJ1-2 | . | TRBV6-6 | CASSYGINYGYTF | TGTGCCAGCAGTTACGGCATTAACTATGGCTACACCTTC